This T cell receptor beta chain came from a study of early T cells in non-severe SARS-CoV-2 infection (dated by TCRdb to 2020 to 2023). Broadly, across the study: TCR sequencing used bulk RNA from unsorted whole blood, so alpha and beta chains could not be paired.

The library was obtained by 5' RACE. The sequencing machine was a NextSeq 500. In the TCR library protocol, unique molecular identifiers were attached to individual cDNA molecules to correct for PCR bias and sequencing error. Sequencing covered both TCR alpha and beta chains, and within each sample the abundances of alpha and beta sequences were tightly co-correlated. In the source study's methods: Decombinator V4 was used to annotate the V gene, J gene and CDR3 of the TCR sequences. TCRs were defined as expanded if a significant change between any two time points was detected under a Poisson model with p below 0.0001. Abundances of TCRs were expressed as counts per million after normalisation to the total number of TCRs sequenced in each sample. TRAV1-2 paired with TRAJ12, TRAJ20 or TRAJ33 defined MAIT TCRs, while TRAV10 paired with TRAJ18 defined iNKT TCRs. VDJdb, accessed 1 November 2021, was searched for CMV, EBV and SARS-CoV-2 annotated TCRs, with TCRs annotated for multiple antigens excluded. The public reads were quality trimmed at Q25 with fastp and then assembled into clones with MiXCR by TCRdb, keeping productive beta chains. Rows are combined by CDR3 protein, so each entry shows the most common genes and DNA. The V and J calls reflect TCRdb's pipeline rather than the authors' work. This sample gives some 45,000 distinct CDR3 sequences in total; roughly 9.4% of them show up just once. About 5.4% of the sample is held by the ten biggest clonotypes.

Overall results and qualifications from the work: VDJdb matching was skewed toward anti-spike CD8 responses and likely underestimated virus-specific expansions by missing private and CD4 specificities.

A remark on this clonotype: No cognate antigen has been identified for it. No base quality information exists; no much larger clone differs at one position.

Relative to germline, V is missing 3 bases and J is missing 0 bases, with 4 bases of the junction outside any gene match. The germline V gene encodes CDR1 SGHTA and CDR2 FQGNSA. The CDR3 runs 16 amino acids, cysteine and phenylalanine included. Only CDR3 DNA is held: 48 bases, read in frame from base 1. This was a case-control study nested in a cohort of healthcare workers in London, UK, who had nasopharyngeal swab PCR tests and blood samples taken every week. Between 23 and 31 March 2020, the week of the UK lockdown, healthcare workers were enrolled and then followed up weekly for as long as 16 weeks.

The chain links TRBV7-2 with TRBJ2-2, with 7 bases aligning to TRBD1. The source of this sequence is an adult who was a healthcare worker with PCR-confirmed SARS-CoV-2 infection or an uninfected control (not recorded which). The sample in question was whole blood, obtained at baseline. This receptor has the CDR3 CASSFAGTANTGELFF. The nucleotide sequence is given as TGTGCCAGCAGCTTCGCCGGGACAGCGAACACCGGGGAGCTGTTTTTT.